This T cell receptor beta chain was recovered during a study of cytomegalovirus exposure and HLA in healthy donors. Points from the study as a whole: Follow-up analysis seemed to connect common viral pathogens with several of the most significant clusters identified. Sequencing likely produced, as an artifact, a cluster of highly shared sequence variants. Indistinguishable V segments such as TRBV6-2 and TRBV6-3 were excluded. Reports indicated that the classifier achieved high specificity and sensitivity in diagnosing cytomegalovirus status.

PCR amplification relied on 60 Vbeta primers (plus 13 Jbeta primers). The data were produced by immunoSEQ multiplex PCR, yet TCRdb's version contains in-frame clones alone and is incomplete. The top ten hold roughly 7.8% of the sample, which has tens of thousands of clones, 75% to 85% seen once. In the case of this clone: What it binds is unknown.

Germline-derived CDR1 and CDR2 are SEHNR and FQNEAQ (reference sequence). The CDR3 covers 13 residues. Trimming removed 4 bases at V and 4 bases at J, with 10 bases between. The chain uses TRBV7-9 and TRBJ1-1; no definite D call. This clonotype was sampled from a man between 18 and 29 years old in good health and CMV-seropositive. Material: PBMCs. The CDR3 sequence: CASSSSQVTEAFF. CDR3 sequence (DNA): TGTGCCAGCAGCTCGTCCCAGGTCACTGAAGCTTTCTTT.